The 8 T cell receptor beta chains below all came from one sample that was sequenced in a study of T cells expressing NK-cell markers. Reanalyzing the 5' RACE reads, TCRdb keeps one entry per CDR3 protein, without DNA. The specimen's table records just under 150,000 distinct CDR3 sequences. Sequenced: blood T cells: a sorted CD56 or NKG2C T cell subset, CD4+ or CD8+ T cells, or bulk PBMC T cells (not recorded which). The source of these receptors is a man aged 18 to 29 in good health.

This chain connects TRBV6-1 to TRBJ2-6; no DNA is available, so the TRBD2 call from TCRdb remains unchecked. The CDR3 contains 16 residues. Germline values: CDR1 MNHNS, CDR2 SASEGT. CDR3 protein: CAVEAREESGANVLTF.

The chain couples TRBV29-1 to TRBJ2-7; the TCRdb call, TRBD2, lacks DNA for checking. CDR3 size: 13 residues. Germline V gives CDR1 SQVTM, CDR2 ANQGSEA. CDR3 region: CSAIREGHYEQYF.

CDR3: CASSLVGLQETQYF. The rearrangement uses TRBV7-9 and TRBJ2-5. Germline assignment: CDR1 SEHNR and CDR2 FQNEAQ (reference sequence). The CDR3 runs 14 residues.

The chain carries TRBV7-8 and TRBJ2-3; TCRdb returns TRBD2, unconfirmable since there is no DNA. Germline V gives CDR1 SGHVS, CDR2 FQNEAQ. This CDR3 spans 17 amino acids. This CDR3 reads CASSLRLAGGGTDTQYF.

The genes are TRBV10-2 and TRBJ1-5; TCRdb proposes TRBD1, but this gene call is untestable without DNA. There are 14 residues in the CDR3. Germline V CDR1 and CDR2: WSHSY, SAAADI. CDR3: CASSGWGYNQPQHF.

V and J are TRBV12-3 or TRBV12-4 and TRBJ1-1; lacking DNA, the TRBD1 call made by TCRdb goes unchecked. This CDR3 comprises 13 residues. The CDR3 sequence is CASSFGAASEAFF.

J is TRBJ2-2 and V is TRBV7-8; TCRdb's D call, TRBD1, is unchecked because there is no DNA. The CDR3 runs to 15 residues. Germline values: CDR1 SGHVS, CDR2 FQNEAQ. CDR3 in amino acids: CASSLAFGAAGELFF.

The chain uses TRBV5-1 and TRBJ2-7. The CDR3 covers 14 residues. The germline V gene encodes CDR1 SGHRS and CDR2 YFSETQ. The CDR3 region is CASSLDGGLYEQYF.